This TCR beta chain derives from a study of radiotherapy plus CTLA-4 blockade in lung cancer. Study-wide findings and caveats: Interferon-beta and early blood T cell clone dynamics reportedly predicted response best.

Germline V gene data show CDR1 as MDHEN and CDR2 as SYDVKM. The CDR3 extends over 15 amino acids. V was pared by 5 bases and J by 4 bases, with 14 bases between. Only in-frame clones appear in the TCRdb table, and some are missing; sequencing was by immunoSEQ multiplex PCR. This table has about 62,000 clones, about 72% appearing once. This clone was seen a single time. The antigen is undetermined. The sample was peripheral blood, taken from a patient treated with radiotherapy plus ipilimumab. The clonotype comes from a human donor with non-small cell lung cancer who had a complete response to radiotherapy plus ipilimumab. The V gene is TRBV28, the J gene TRBJ2-2; perhaps TRBD1 as D (7 bases). The CDR3 nucleotides are TGTGCCAGCAGTGCGGGGACAGTCGGCACCGGGGAGCTGTTTTTT. Encoded protein: CASSAGTVGTGELFF.